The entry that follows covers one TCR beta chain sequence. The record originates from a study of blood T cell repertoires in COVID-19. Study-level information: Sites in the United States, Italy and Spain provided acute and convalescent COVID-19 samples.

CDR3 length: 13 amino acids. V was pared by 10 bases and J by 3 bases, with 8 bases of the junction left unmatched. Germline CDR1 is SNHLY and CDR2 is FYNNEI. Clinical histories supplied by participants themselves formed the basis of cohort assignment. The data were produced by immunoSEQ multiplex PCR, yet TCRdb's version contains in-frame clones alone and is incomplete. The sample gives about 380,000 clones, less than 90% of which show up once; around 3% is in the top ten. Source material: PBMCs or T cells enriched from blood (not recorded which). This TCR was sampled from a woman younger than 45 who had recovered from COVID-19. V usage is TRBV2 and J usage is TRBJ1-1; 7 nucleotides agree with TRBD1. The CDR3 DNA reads TGTGCCATCCAGGGGGTTGGGGACACTGAAGCTTTCTTT. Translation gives CAIQGVGDTEAFF.